This T cell receptor (beta chain) was sequenced in a study of Graves' ophthalmopathy and Graves' hyperthyroidism. Per the germline V gene, CDR1 is LNHDA and CDR2 is SQIVND (reference sequence). The V segment lost 5 bases and the J segment 2 bases; nucleotides outside the gene matches: 7. The CDR3 runs 15 residues. This clonotype showed up just a few times. As the template, RNA transcripts were used to amplify TCR beta CDR3 regions. Second-round multiplex PCR came after a first-round RT-PCR that employed HTBI primers. Using its own MiXCR run on the multiplex PCR reads, TCRdb lists one record per CDR3 protein. Of hundreds of thousands of distinct CDR3 sequences listed, about 41% are singletons.

The sequenced sample consisted of peripheral blood. The chain is built from TRBV19 and TRBJ2-5, with 8 bases identical to TRBD2. This clonotype was obtained from an adult man with Graves' ophthalmopathy. CDR3 nucleotides: TGTGCCAGTAGTCGGGGGGGGCTAACTCAAGAGACCCAGTACTTC. Encoded protein: CASSRGGLTQETQYF. Full variable domain (rest looked up from reference TRBV19 and TRBJ2-5): DGGITQSPKYLFRKEGQNVTLSCEQNLNHDAMYWYRQDPGQGLRLIYYSQIVNDFQKGDIAEGYSVSREKKESFPLTVTSAQKNPTAFYLCASSRGGLTQETQYFGPGTRLLVL.